These T cell receptor beta chains were read from a single sample in a study of naive and memory T cell subsets. TCRdb called the 5' RACE reads again in MiXCR, with one record for every CDR3 protein. The data hold about 26,000 distinct CDR3 sequences, with approximately 20% observed a single time. The receptor set was obtained from a female donor in good health. Each CDR3 is given with its conserved first and last residue. Fields, in order: D gene, J gene, clone size, V gene, CDR3 DNA, CDR3 protein. The D gene is left open where the match is weak. A row's size may be missing; if present it is once, few, many or a size class.

D gene: .
J gene: TRBJ1-1
clone size: many
V gene: TRBV20-1
CDR3 DNA: TGCAGTGCTAGAGTTCTACGACGAGCGGACACTGAAGCTTTCTTT
CDR3 protein: CSARVLRRADTEAFF

D gene: TRBD2
J gene: TRBJ2-3
clone size: many
V gene: TRBV7-8
CDR3 DNA: TGTGCCAGCAGCTTCCGACTCGGGGCGGGAGTTAAAGATACGCAGTATTTT
CDR3 protein: CASSFRLGAGVKDTQYF

D gene: .
J gene: TRBJ2-7
clone size: few
V gene: TRBV29-1
CDR3 DNA: TGCAGCGTTGAAGCGCGTCAGGGGACGCGGGAGCAGTACTTC
CDR3 protein: CSVEARQGTREQYF

D gene: TRBD1
J gene: TRBJ2-7
clone size: many
V gene: TRBV20-1
CDR3 DNA: TGCAGTGCAACCGGGACAGACTACGAGCAGTACTTC
CDR3 protein: CSATGTDYEQYF

D gene: .
J gene: TRBJ1-5
clone size: many
V gene: TRBV29-1
CDR3 DNA: TGCAGCGTTCTGGGCGAAGGCAATCAGCCCCAGCATTTT
CDR3 protein: CSVLGEGNQPQHF

D gene: .
J gene: TRBJ2-7
clone size: .
V gene: TRBV6-1
CDR3 DNA: TGTGCCATACCAATTTACTACGAGCAGTACTTC
CDR3 protein: CAIPIYYEQYF

D gene: .
J gene: TRBJ2-1
clone size: many
V gene: TRBV20-1
CDR3 DNA: TGCAGTGCTAGGCGGCAGTTACACAATGAGCAGTTCTTC
CDR3 protein: CSARRQLHNEQFF

D gene: .
J gene: TRBJ2-6
clone size: many
V gene: TRBV29-1
CDR3 DNA: TGCAGCTGCCTGGGCTCACTGGGGGCCAACGTCCTGACTTTC
CDR3 protein: CSCLGSLGANVLTF

D gene: TRBD1
J gene: TRBJ1-5
clone size: .
V gene: TRBV20-1
CDR3 DNA: TGCAGTGCTAGGAGTGACAGGGGACCCCAGCCCCAGCATTTT
CDR3 protein: CSARSDRGPQPQHF

D gene: .
J gene: TRBJ2-6
clone size: .
V gene: TRBV20-1
CDR3 DNA: TGCAGTGCTATTATACGGCTCTTCGGGGCCAACGTCCTGACTTTC
CDR3 protein: CSAIIRLFGANVLTF

D gene: .
J gene: TRBJ2-1
clone size: .
V gene: TRBV5-5
CDR3 DNA: TGTGCCAGCAGCCTTCTCGACCTCTCCTACAATGAGCAGTTCTTC
CDR3 protein: CASSLLDLSYNEQFF

D gene: .
J gene: TRBJ2-7
clone size: many
V gene: TRBV11-2
CDR3 DNA: TGTGCCAGCAGCCCCTTTAGGTCCTACGAGCAGTACTTC
CDR3 protein: CASSPFRSYEQYF

D gene: .
J gene: TRBJ1-2
clone size: .
V gene: TRBV20-1
CDR3 DNA: TGCAGTGCTCGTAGCCAAGCGGATGACTACACCTTC
CDR3 protein: CSARSQADDYTF

D gene: TRBD1
J gene: TRBJ2-3
clone size: few
V gene: TRBV20-1
CDR3 DNA: TGCAGTGCCAGGGGGATTGGCACAGATACGCAGTATTTT
CDR3 protein: CSARGIGTDTQYF

D gene: .
J gene: TRBJ2-2
clone size: medium-sized
V gene: TRBV11-2
CDR3 DNA: TGTGCCAGCAGCTCGCGGTGGGGGGCCAGCAACACCGGGGAGCTGTTTTTT
CDR3 protein: CASSSRWGASNTGELFF